This T cell receptor (beta chain) stems from a study of T cell repertoires in MIS-A myocarditis. A single count supports this clone. Sequenced by immunoSEQ multiplex PCR; TCRdb stores in-frame clones only, minus some. The sample holds roughly 15,000 clones, 74% seen once. This CDR3 is built from 15 residues. Trimming stripped 0 bases from V and 11 bases from J, with 17 bases between. Germline V CDR1 and CDR2: LGHNA, YSLEER. The sample was left ventricle heart tissue obtained at autopsy. The TCR was taken from a young man with fulminant myocarditis from multisystem inflammatory syndrome in adults (MIS-A) after COVID-19. The gene calls are TRBV4-3 and TRBJ1-5; D remains ambiguous. The CDR3 nucleotides read TGCGCCAGCAGCCAAGATTTAACGGTTTACCGGGCCCAGCATTTT. As protein: CASSQDLTVYRAQHF.